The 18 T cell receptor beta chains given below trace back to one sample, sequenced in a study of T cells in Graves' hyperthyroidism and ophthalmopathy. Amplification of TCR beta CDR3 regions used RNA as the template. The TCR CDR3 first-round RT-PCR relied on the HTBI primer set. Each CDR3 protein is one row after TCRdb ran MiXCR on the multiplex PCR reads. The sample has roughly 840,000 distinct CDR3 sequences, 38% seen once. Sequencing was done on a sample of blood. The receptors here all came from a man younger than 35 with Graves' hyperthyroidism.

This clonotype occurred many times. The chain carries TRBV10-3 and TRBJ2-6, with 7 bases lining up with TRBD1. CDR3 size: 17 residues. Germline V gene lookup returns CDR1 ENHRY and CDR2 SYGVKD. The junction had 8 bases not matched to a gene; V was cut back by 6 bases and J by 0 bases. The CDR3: CAISAGTDISGANVLTF. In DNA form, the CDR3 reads TGTGCCATCAGCGCCGGGACAGATATCTCTGGGGCCAACGTCCTGACTTTC.

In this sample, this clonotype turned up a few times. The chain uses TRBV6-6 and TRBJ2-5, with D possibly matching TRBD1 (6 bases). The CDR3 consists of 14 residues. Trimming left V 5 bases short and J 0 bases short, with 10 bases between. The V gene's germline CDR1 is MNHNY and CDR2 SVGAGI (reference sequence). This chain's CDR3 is CASSRTEYQETQYF. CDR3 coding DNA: TGTGCCAGCAGTCGGACAGAGTACCAAGAGACCCAGTACTTC.

Written as DNA, the CDR3 is TGTGCCAGCAGTGAGACAGGGCACGGTGAAAAACTGTTTTTT. This encodes CASSETGHGEKLFF. The chain has TRBV2 and TRBJ1-4; 7 nucleotides align to TRBD1. Germline V gene lookup returns CDR1 SNHLY and CDR2 FYNNEI. J was trimmed by 7 bases and V by 3 bases; bases with no gene match: 5. The CDR3 length is 14 residues.

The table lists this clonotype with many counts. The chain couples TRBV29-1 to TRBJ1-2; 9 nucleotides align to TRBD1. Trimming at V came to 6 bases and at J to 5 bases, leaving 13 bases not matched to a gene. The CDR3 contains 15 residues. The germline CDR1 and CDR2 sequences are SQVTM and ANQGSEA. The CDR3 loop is CSVTRGQGGIYGYTF. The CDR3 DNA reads TGCAGCGTCACAAGGGGACAGGGCGGGATTTATGGCTACACCTTC.

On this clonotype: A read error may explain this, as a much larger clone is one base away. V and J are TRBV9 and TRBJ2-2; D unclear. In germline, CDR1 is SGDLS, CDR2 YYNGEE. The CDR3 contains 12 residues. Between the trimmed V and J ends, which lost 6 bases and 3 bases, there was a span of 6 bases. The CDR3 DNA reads TGTGCCAGCATCAGAGACACCGGGGAGCTGTTTTTT. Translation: CASIRDTGELFF. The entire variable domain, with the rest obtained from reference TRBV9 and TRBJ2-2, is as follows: DSGVTQTPKHLITATGQRVTLRCSPRSGDLSVYWYQQSLDQGLQFLIQYYNGEERAKGNILERFSAQQFPDLHSELNLSSLELGDSALYFCASIRDTGELFFGEGSRLTVL.

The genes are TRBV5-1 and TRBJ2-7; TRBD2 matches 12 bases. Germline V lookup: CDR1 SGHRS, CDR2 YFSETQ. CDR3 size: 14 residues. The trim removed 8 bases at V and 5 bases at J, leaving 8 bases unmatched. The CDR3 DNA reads TGCGCCAGTGGGACTAGCGGGCCACCCAACGAGCAGTACTTC. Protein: CASGTSGPPNEQYF.

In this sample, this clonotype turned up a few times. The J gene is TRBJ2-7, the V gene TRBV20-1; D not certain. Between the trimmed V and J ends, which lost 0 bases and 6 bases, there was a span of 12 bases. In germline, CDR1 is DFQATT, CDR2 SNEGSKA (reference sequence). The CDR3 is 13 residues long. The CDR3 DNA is TGCAGTGCTAGAGATTTTGGTGGATCCGAGCAGTACTTC. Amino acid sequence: CSARDFGGSEQYF.

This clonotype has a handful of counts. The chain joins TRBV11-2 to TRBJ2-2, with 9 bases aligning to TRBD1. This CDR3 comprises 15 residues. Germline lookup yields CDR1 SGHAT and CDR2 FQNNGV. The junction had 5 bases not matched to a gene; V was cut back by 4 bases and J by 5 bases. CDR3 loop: CASSSGQGRTGELFF. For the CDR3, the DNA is TGTGCCAGCAGCTCGGGACAGGGTAGAACCGGGGAGCTGTTTTTT.

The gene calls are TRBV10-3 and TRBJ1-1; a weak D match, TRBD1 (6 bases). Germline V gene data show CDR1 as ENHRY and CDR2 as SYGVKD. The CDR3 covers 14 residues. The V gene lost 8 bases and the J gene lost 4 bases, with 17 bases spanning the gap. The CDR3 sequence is CAIEGGGRITEAFF. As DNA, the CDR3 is TGTGCCATCGAGGGGGGAGGGCGAATCACTGAAGCTTTCTTT.

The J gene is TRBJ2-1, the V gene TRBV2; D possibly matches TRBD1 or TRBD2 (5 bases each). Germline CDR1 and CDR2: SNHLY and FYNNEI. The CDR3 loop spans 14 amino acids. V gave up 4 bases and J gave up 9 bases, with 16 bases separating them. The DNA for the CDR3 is TGTGCCAGCAGTGGTTTAGCCGGGGCGAGTGAGCAGTTCTTC. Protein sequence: CASSGLAGASEQFF.

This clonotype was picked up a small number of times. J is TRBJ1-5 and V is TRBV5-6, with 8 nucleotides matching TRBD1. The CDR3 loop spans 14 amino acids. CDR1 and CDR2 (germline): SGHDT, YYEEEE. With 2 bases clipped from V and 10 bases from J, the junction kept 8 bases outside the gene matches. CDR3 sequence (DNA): TGTGCCAGCAGCTTTGGGGCAGGGGGCCTACCCCAGCATTTT. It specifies CASSFGAGGLPQHF.

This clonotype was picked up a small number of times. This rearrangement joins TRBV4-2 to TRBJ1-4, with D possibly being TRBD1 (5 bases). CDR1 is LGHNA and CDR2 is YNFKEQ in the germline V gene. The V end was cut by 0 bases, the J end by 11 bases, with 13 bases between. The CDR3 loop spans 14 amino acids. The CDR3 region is CASSQDSSKGKLFF. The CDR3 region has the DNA TGTGCCAGCAGCCAAGATAGCAGCAAGGGGAAACTGTTTTTT.

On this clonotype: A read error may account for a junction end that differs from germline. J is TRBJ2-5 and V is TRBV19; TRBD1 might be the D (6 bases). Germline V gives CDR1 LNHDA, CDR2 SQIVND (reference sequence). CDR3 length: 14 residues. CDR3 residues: CASSFTGNPETQHF. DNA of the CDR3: TGTGCCAGCAGCTTTACAGGGAACCCGGAGACCCAGCACTTC.

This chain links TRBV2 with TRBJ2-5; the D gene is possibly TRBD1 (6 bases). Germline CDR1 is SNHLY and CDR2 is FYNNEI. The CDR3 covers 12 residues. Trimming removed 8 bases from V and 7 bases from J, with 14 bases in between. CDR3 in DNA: TGTGCCAGCGTTAGCCCCAGGGGGACCCAGTACTTC. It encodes CASVSPRGTQYF.

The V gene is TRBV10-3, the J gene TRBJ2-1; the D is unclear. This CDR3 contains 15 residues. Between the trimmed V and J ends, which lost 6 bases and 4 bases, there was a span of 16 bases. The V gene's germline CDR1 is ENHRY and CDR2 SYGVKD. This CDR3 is CAISVGPTQYNEQFF. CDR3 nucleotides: TGTGCCATCAGCGTTGGACCAACTCAATACAATGAGCAGTTCTTC.

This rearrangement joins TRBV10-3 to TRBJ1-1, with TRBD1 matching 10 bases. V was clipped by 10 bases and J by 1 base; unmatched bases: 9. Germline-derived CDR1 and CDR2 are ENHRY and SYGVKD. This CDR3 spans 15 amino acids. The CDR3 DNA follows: TGTGCCACGGCCGGGACAGGGGTTTCGAACACTGAAGCTTTCTTT. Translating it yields CATAGTGVSNTEAFF.

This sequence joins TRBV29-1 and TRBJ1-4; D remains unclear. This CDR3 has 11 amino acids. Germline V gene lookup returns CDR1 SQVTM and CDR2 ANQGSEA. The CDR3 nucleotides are TGCAGTGACATGCAGGACGAAAAACTGTTTTTT. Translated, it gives CSDMQDEKLFF.

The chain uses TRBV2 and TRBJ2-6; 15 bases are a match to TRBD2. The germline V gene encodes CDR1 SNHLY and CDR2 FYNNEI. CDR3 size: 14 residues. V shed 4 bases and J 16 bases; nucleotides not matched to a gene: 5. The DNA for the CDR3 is TGTGCCAGCAGTGTTGGACTAGCGGGAGGGGAGCTGACTTTC. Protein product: CASSVGLAGGELTF.